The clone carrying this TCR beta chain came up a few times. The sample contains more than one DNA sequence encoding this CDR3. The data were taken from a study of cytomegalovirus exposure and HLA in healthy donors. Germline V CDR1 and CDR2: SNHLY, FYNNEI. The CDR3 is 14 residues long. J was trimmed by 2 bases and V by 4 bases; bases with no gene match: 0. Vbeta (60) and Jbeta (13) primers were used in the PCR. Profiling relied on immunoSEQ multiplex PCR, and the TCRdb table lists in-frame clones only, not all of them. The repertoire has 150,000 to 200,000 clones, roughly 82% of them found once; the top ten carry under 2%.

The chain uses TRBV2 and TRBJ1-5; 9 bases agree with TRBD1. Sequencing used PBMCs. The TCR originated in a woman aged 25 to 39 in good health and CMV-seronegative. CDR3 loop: CASSGTGGNQPQHF. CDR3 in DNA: TGTGCCAGCAGTGGGACAGGGGGCAATCAGCCCCAGCATTTT.